These 3 T cell receptor beta chains were sequenced from one sample in a study of CD8+ T cells in alopecia areata. RNA was extracted and reverse transcribed into cDNA as the sequencing template. Profiling relied on immunoSEQ multiplex PCR, and the TCRdb table lists in-frame clones only, not all of them. The sample lists 130,000 or so clones; approximately 86% were seen once. Treatment denoted: oral pan-JAK inhibitor, 5-10 mg twice daily. Source: CD8+ T cells sorted from blood, taken at week 4, from a patient treated with tofacitinib. The receptors derive from a human donor with alopecia areata.

V usage is TRBV29-1 and J usage is TRBJ2-3; unclear D gene. V was trimmed by 2 bases and J by 3 bases, leaving 12 bases between them. Per the germline V gene, CDR1 is SQVTM and CDR2 is ANQGSEA. This CDR3 is built from 14 residues. Here the CDR3 DNA reads TGCAGCGTTGAACCCCTCAGCGAGACAGATACGCAGTATTTT. Translation gives CSVEPLSETDTQYF.

V and J are TRBV12-5 and TRBJ1-1; D not certain. The CDR3 has 14 amino acids. Germline V gene data show CDR1 as LGHNT and CDR2 as FRNRAP. The V end lost 2 bases, the J end lost 4 bases, and 11 bases lay between the germline ends. The CDR3 DNA follows: TGTGCTAGTGGTTTGACAGTTTTGGGCACTGAAGCTTTCTTT. Protein: CASGLTVLGTEAFF.

The J gene is TRBJ1-1, the V gene TRBV14; D uncertain. The ends were cut back, 2 bases at V and 6 bases at J, with 16 bases in the middle. The CDR3 runs to 15 residues. The germline gives CDR1 SGHDN, CDR2 FVKESK. CDR3 in DNA: TGTGCCAGCAGCCAATCGGGGAGGGAGTTGGCTGAAGCTTTCTTT. Its translation: CASSQSGRELAEAFF.